This is a list of T cell receptor beta chains from one sample in a study of shared clonotypes between healthy human individuals. Using immunoSEQ multiplex PCR, the repertoire was profiled, and TCRdb retains in-frame clones only, with some absent. The sample yields hundreds of thousands of clones, 70% to 80% seen once. Sequencing was carried out using PBMCs. The receptors come from a middle-aged woman in good health. Some clones in this sample may be carry-over from other donors' samples. Each CDR3 is given with its conserved first and last residue. D genes are given only for firm matches. Clone size appears in some rows only: once, few, many, or a class for an expanded clone.

d_gene: -; abundance: few; j_gene: TRBJ2-4; v_gene: TRBV7-8; CDR3aa: CASSLAGIAKNIQYF; CDR3nt: TGTGCCAGCAGCTTAGCAGGGATCGCCAAAAACATTCAGTACTTC
d_gene: -; abundance: once; j_gene: TRBJ1-1; v_gene: TRBV5-1; CDR3aa: CASSGGPNTEAFF; CDR3nt: TGCGCCAGCAGCGGGGGCCCGAACACTGAAGCTTTCTTT
d_gene: TRBD1; abundance: -; j_gene: TRBJ1-3; v_gene: TRBV2; CDR3aa: CASSEALHRGLPGNTIYF; CDR3nt: TGTGCCAGCAGTGAAGCGCTTCACAGGGGGCTCCCTGGAAACACCATATATTTT
d_gene: TRBD1; abundance: few; j_gene: TRBJ2-7; v_gene: TRBV6-4; CDR3aa: CASSDSRMGQGTLLTYEQYF; CDR3nt: TGTGCCAGCAGTGACTCGCGGATGGGACAGGGGACGCTACTTACCTACGAGCAGTACTTC
d_gene: -; abundance: -; j_gene: TRBJ1-1; v_gene: TRBV10-1; CDR3aa: CASSSNTSTEAFF; CDR3nt: TGCGCCAGCAGTTCGAACACCAGCACTGAAGCTTTCTTT
d_gene: -; abundance: -; j_gene: TRBJ2-1; v_gene: TRBV12-2; CDR3aa: CASRRLAGSNEQFF; CDR3nt: TGTGCAAGTCGCCGACTAGCGGGGTCCAATGAGCAGTTCTTC
d_gene: TRBD2; abundance: -; j_gene: TRBJ2-7; v_gene: TRBV28; CDR3aa: CASRRTSGYEQYF; CDR3nt: TGTGCCAGCAGGCGGACTAGCGGCTACGAGCAGTACTTC
d_gene: -; abundance: -; j_gene: TRBJ2-7; v_gene: TRBV7-6; CDR3aa: CASSPQGGMDEQYF; CDR3nt: TGTGCCAGCAGCCCCCAGGGGGGCATGGACGAGCAGTACTTC
d_gene: -; abundance: once; j_gene: TRBJ2-7; v_gene: TRBV6-5; CDR3aa: CASSYRRGGEQYF; CDR3nt: TGTGCCAGCAGTTACCGCAGGGGTGGCGAGCAGTACTTC
d_gene: TRBD2; abundance: -; j_gene: TRBJ2-2; v_gene: TRBV5-6; CDR3aa: CASSSRWVLAGTGELFF; CDR3nt: TGTGCCAGCAGCTCCCGGTGGGTTCTAGCGGGCACCGGGGAGCTGTTTTTT
d_gene: -; abundance: -; j_gene: TRBJ1-2; v_gene: TRBV4-2; CDR3aa: CASSQGRGSNYGYTF; CDR3nt: TGTGCCAGCAGCCAAGGGAGGGGATCCAACTATGGCTACACCTTC
d_gene: -; abundance: -; j_gene: TRBJ2-1; v_gene: TRBV12-2; CDR3aa: CASLPLAGGGGVNEQFF; CDR3nt: TGTGCAAGTCTTCCCCTAGCGGGAGGGGGAGGTGTCAATGAGCAGTTCTTC
d_gene: -; abundance: few; j_gene: TRBJ2-7; v_gene: TRBV7-6; CDR3aa: CASSSRDHPYEQYF; CDR3nt: TGTGCCAGCAGCTCCCGGGACCACCCCTACGAGCAGTACTTC
d_gene: TRBD2; abundance: -; j_gene: TRBJ2-1; v_gene: TRBV19; CDR3aa: CASSIGTSGVEQFF; CDR3nt: TGTGCCAGTAGTATTGGGACTAGCGGTGTTGAGCAGTTCTTC
d_gene: -; abundance: -; j_gene: TRBJ1-1; v_gene: TRBV29-1; CDR3aa: CSVDLGNMDTEAFF; CDR3nt: TGCAGCGTTGATCTGGGAAACATGGACACTGAAGCTTTCTTT
d_gene: TRBD1; abundance: -; j_gene: TRBJ1-2; v_gene: TRBV15; CDR3aa: CATSRGGQGRDGYTF; CDR3nt: TGTGCCACCAGCAGGGGGGGACAGGGCCGGGATGGCTACACCTTC
d_gene: -; abundance: -; j_gene: TRBJ1-1; v_gene: TRBV11-1; CDR3aa: CASSPPQGTEAFF; CDR3nt: TGTGCCAGCAGCCCACCACAGGGCACTGAAGCTTTCTTT
d_gene: TRBD2; abundance: -; j_gene: TRBJ2-3; v_gene: TRBV7-2; CDR3aa: CASSSQRGGADTQYF; CDR3nt: TGTGCCAGCAGCTCCCAGCGGGGAGGGGCAGATACGCAGTATTTT
d_gene: -; abundance: -; j_gene: TRBJ2-2; v_gene: TRBV4-2; CDR3aa: CASSQEGSLVGGELFF; CDR3nt: TGTGCCAGCAGCCAAGAGGGGTCGCTAGTGGGCGGGGAGCTGTTTTTT
d_gene: TRBD1; abundance: -; j_gene: TRBJ1-4; v_gene: TRBV7-6; CDR3aa: CASSPTGTGAGEKLFF; CDR3nt: TGTGCCAGCAGCCCAACCGGGACAGGGGCAGGGGAAAAACTGTTTTTT
d_gene: TRBD1; abundance: -; j_gene: TRBJ1-5; v_gene: TRBV5-5; CDR3aa: CASSFDRGNWPQHF; CDR3nt: TGTGCCAGCAGCTTTGACAGGGGAAATTGGCCCCAGCATTTT
d_gene: TRBD1; abundance: -; j_gene: TRBJ2-7; v_gene: TRBV7-6; CDR3aa: CASSTGTGANEQYF; CDR3nt: TGTGCCAGCAGCACCGGGACAGGGGCCAACGAGCAGTACTTC